These 25 T cell receptor beta chains originate from one sample sequenced in a study of blood T cell repertoires in COVID-19. Measured with immunoSEQ multiplex PCR; TCRdb has only the in-frame clones, and not every one. The table records roughly 43,000 clones, around four fifths of them present only once. Sequencing used peripheral blood. These receptor sequences come from a woman of 80 years or more with acute or convalescent COVID-19.

This chain links TRBV10-3 with TRBJ1-1; 9 bases agree with TRBD1. CDR3 length: 15 amino acids. V shed 3 bases, J shed 5 bases, and the junction held 7 bases outside the gene matches. Germline values: CDR1 ENHRY, CDR2 SYGVKD. This CDR3 reads CAISEPGQGDTEAFF. The CDR3 nucleotides read TGTGCCATCAGTGAACCGGGACAGGGAGATACTGAAGCTTTCTTT.

This clone has just one count. This chain connects TRBV19 to TRBJ2-3; possibly TRBD1 for D (5 bases). This CDR3 spans 16 amino acids. V lost 6 bases, J lost 0 bases, and 16 bases lay in between. Germline V gene lookup returns CDR1 LNHDA and CDR2 SQIVND (reference sequence). The CDR3 DNA reads as TGTGCCAGTAGCCACCCGACAGCATCTAGCACAGATACGCAGTATTTT. It is translated as CASSHPTASSTDTQYF.

This sequence joins TRBV5-1 and TRBJ2-5; 10 bases agree with TRBD2. Germline V gives CDR1 SGHRS, CDR2 YFSETQ. The CDR3 length is 16 residues. After removal of 0 bases from V and 5 bases from J, the junction contained 7 bases not matched to a gene. CDR3 nucleotides: TGCGCCAGCAGCTTGGTTCTAGCGGGGGCTGGGGAGACCCAGTACTTC. Its translation: CASSLVLAGAGETQYF.

V usage is TRBV25-1 and J usage is TRBJ1-2; 8 bases agree with TRBD1. CDR1 and CDR2 from the germline V gene are MGHDK and SYGVNS. With V trimmed by 4 bases and J by 5 bases, 9 bases remained unmatched. This CDR3 region has 15 residues. In nucleotides, the CDR3 is TGTGCCAGCAGTGTTAAGACAGGGGAATTATATGGCTACACCTTC. Encoded protein: CASSVKTGELYGYTF.

In nucleotides, the CDR3 is TGTGCCTGGGTTCAGACAGGGTATGCAGATACGCAGTATTTT. It encodes CAWVQTGYADTQYF. The chain uses TRBV30 and TRBJ2-3, with 7 bases fitting TRBD1. The CDR3 totals 14 residues. Trimming at V came to 5 bases and at J to 4 bases, leaving 9 bases not matched to a gene. CDR1 is GTSNPN, CDR2 SVGIG, per germline (reference sequence). Full variable domain (missing parts from reference TRBV30 and TRBJ2-3): SQTIHQWPATLVQPVGSPLSLECTVEGTSNPNLYWYRQAAGRGLQLLFYSVGIGQISSEVPQNLSASRPQDRQFILSSKKLLLSDSGFYLCAWVQTGYADTQYFGPGTRLTVL.

As DNA, the CDR3 is TGTGCCAGCAGTCCCTGGACAGGGAGGGAGACCCAGTACTTC. Residues: CASSPWTGRETQYF. The chain carries TRBV3-1 (or the pseudogene TRBV3-2) and TRBJ2-5; 8 bases map to TRBD1. This CDR3 region has 14 residues. Trimming removed 6 bases from V and 5 bases from J; junction bases left unmatched: 8. The germline gives CDR1 LGHDT, CDR2 YNNKEL (reference sequence).

V and J are TRBV2 and TRBJ1-4; TRBD1 matches at 11 bases. CDR1 is SNHLY and CDR2 is FYNNEI in the germline V gene. The ends lost 3 bases at V and 4 bases at J; junction bases unmatched: 4. This CDR3 comprises 16 residues. The CDR3 DNA reads TGTGCCAGCAGTGAGGACAGGGGGCTTGGTAATGAAAAACTGTTTTTT. Its protein is CASSEDRGLGNEKLFF.

The CDR3 DNA sequence: TGTGCCAGCAGTTCACGGGACACCCTCAGCACAGATACGCAGTATTTT. It encodes CASSSRDTLSTDTQYF. The chain joins TRBV6-5 to TRBJ2-3; tentative D call: TRBD1 (6 bases). Trimming cost V 4 bases and J 0 bases, with 14 bases left between them. The CDR3 is made up of 16 amino acids. Looked up from germline, CDR1 is MNHEY and CDR2 is SVGAGI.

The genes are TRBV15 and TRBJ1-5; D is perhaps TRBD1 (5 bases). Trimming took 5 bases from V and 1 from J, leaving 12 bases between them. The CDR3 contains 15 residues. Germline CDR1 LNHNV, CDR2 YYDKDF (reference sequence). The CDR3 here is CATSGRGASNQPQHF. The CDR3 bases are TGTGCCACCAGCGGGCGGGGCGCCAGCAATCAGCCCCAGCATTTT.

This clone was detected once. The chain has TRBV9 and TRBJ2-5; D possibly corresponds to TRBD2 (6 bases). V lost 7 bases to trimming and J lost 5 bases, with 15 bases between them. Germline CDR1 SGDLS, CDR2 YYNGEE. This CDR3 is built from 13 residues. DNA of the CDR3: TGTGCCAGCTCCCCCGGGGGAGAGGAGACCCAGTACTTC. As protein: CASSPGGEETQYF.

The chain joins TRBV30 to TRBJ1-1; 9 bases fit TRBD1. The CDR3 runs to 11 residues. V gave up 6 bases and J gave up 8 bases; unmatched junction bases: 4. Per germline, CDR1 GTSNPN and CDR2 SVGIG (reference sequence). The CDR3 reads CACSGQGEAFF. In DNA, the CDR3 is TGTGCCTGCTCCGGACAGGGGGAAGCTTTCTTT.

This chain connects TRBV6-1 to TRBJ2-2, with TRBD1 identical over 10 bases. CDR1 and CDR2 (germline): MNHNS, SASEGT. This CDR3 has 16 amino acids. V shed 2 bases and J 7 bases; nucleotides not matched to a gene: 7. The CDR3 DNA sequence: TGTGCCAGCAGTGAATACGGGACAGGGGTTCTCGGGGAGCTGTTTTTT. It yields the protein CASSEYGTGVLGELFF.

The count of this clone is one. The chain combines TRBV12-5 with TRBJ1-5, with D tentatively TRBD1 (6 bases). V was cut by 2 bases and J by 0 bases, with 8 bases left in between. The CDR3 loop spans 15 amino acids. Germline V CDR1 and CDR2: LGHNT, FRNRAP. This CDR3 reads CASGLSGVSNQPQHF. The CDR3 DNA is TGTGCTAGTGGTTTGTCAGGGGTTAGCAATCAGCCCCAGCATTTT.

The chain has TRBV19 and TRBJ1-2; TRBD1 matches 10 bases. This CDR3 spans 15 amino acids. In germline, CDR1 is LNHDA, CDR2 SQIVND (reference sequence). V dropped 6 bases and J dropped 3; count of bases not matched to a gene: 7. Here the CDR3 reads CASRPGGTGDYGYTF. The DNA of the CDR3 is TGTGCCAGTAGGCCAGGAGGGACAGGGGACTATGGCTACACCTTC.

This clone was found many times. V is TRBV5-1 and J is TRBJ2-7; 10 positions agree with TRBD1. The CDR3 consists of 14 residues. Germline CDR1 reads SGHRS; CDR2 reads YFSETQ. V lost 4 bases to trimming and J lost 3 bases; unmatched junction nucleotides: 4. The CDR3 DNA reads as TGCGCCAGCAGCCGCGGGACAGGGGTCTACGAGCAGTACTTC. Translation gives CASSRGTGVYEQYF. The whole variable domain, filled in from reference TRBV5-1 and TRBJ2-7, reads KAGVTQTPRYLIKTRGQQVTLSCSPISGHRSVSWYQQTPGQGLQFLFEYFSETQRNKGNFPGRFSGRQFSNSRSEMNVSTLELGDSALYLCASSRGTGVYEQYFGPGTRLTVT.

The rearrangement joins TRBV5-1 to TRBJ2-5, with 11 bases aligning to TRBD1. The CDR3 has 18 residues. Germline CDR1 is SGHRS and CDR2 is YFSETQ. After removal of 5 bases from V and 2 bases from J, the junction contained 14 bases not matched to a gene. CDR3 residues: CASSFSSGTGGPQETQYF. CDR3 sequence (DNA): TGCGCCAGCAGTTTTTCCTCCGGGACAGGGGGACCACAAGAGACCCAGTACTTC. Full variable domain (rest looked up from reference TRBV5-1 and TRBJ2-5): KAGVTQTPRYLIKTRGQQVTLSCSPISGHRSVSWYQQTPGQGLQFLFEYFSETQRNKGNFPGRFSGRQFSNSRSEMNVSTLELGDSALYLCASSFSSGTGGPQETQYFGPGTRLLVL.

In this sample, this clone turned up a few times. V gene TRBV7-9 combines with J gene TRBJ1-2, with 9 bases matching TRBD1. The CDR3 sequence is 15 residues long. Germline-derived CDR1 and CDR2 are SEHNR and FQNEAQ (reference sequence). V was pared by 5 bases and J by 4 bases, with 8 bases of the junction left unmatched. Written as DNA, the CDR3 is TGTGCCAGCAGCCAATGGACAGGGGAACCCTATGGCTACACCTTC. As protein: CASSQWTGEPYGYTF.

V usage is TRBV6-1 and J usage is TRBJ1-5; D is ambiguous. Germline CDR1 reads MNHNS; CDR2 reads SASEGT. This CDR3 has 13 amino acids. The V and J ends lost 7 bases and 0 bases respectively, with 7 bases between them. The CDR3 DNA reads TGTGCCAGCACCCCGTATAGCAATCAGCCCCAGCATTTT. This translates into CASTPYSNQPQHF.

The table lists this clone with a few counts. The chain has TRBV6-5 and TRBJ2-5; 14 nucleotides match TRBD2. With V trimmed by 8 bases and J by 4 bases, 6 bases remained unmatched. The CDR3 sequence is 15 residues long. Per germline, CDR1 MNHEY and CDR2 SVGAGI. CDR3 coding DNA: TGTGCCAGCCTTGGACTAGCGGGGGGCCTAGAGACCCAGTACTTC. This gives the protein CASLGLAGGLETQYF.

The J gene is TRBJ2-1, the V gene TRBV7-9; perhaps TRBD1 as D (5 bases). Trimming shortened V by 1 base and J by 9 bases, and 13 bases separated the two germline ends. CDR1 SEHNR and CDR2 FQNEAQ come from the germline V gene (reference sequence). The CDR3 loop spans 14 amino acids. CDR3 region: CASSLGSGLGEQFF. CDR3 bases: TGTGCCAGCAGCTTAGGGTCAGGGCTAGGTGAGCAGTTCTTC.

The chain has TRBV19 and TRBJ1-1; a weak D match, TRBD1 (5 bases). Between the trimmed V and J ends, which lost 7 bases and 5 bases, there was a span of 14 bases. This CDR3 region has 13 residues. Germline CDR1 LNHDA, CDR2 SQIVND (reference sequence). The DNA for the CDR3 is TGTGCCAGTATGACGACAGCGAGGACTGAAGCTTTCTTT. It translates to CASMTTARTEAFF.

V is TRBV7-3 and J is TRBJ2-7; 7 bases fit TRBD1. Germline V CDR1 and CDR2: SGHTA, FQGTGA. CDR3 length equals 13 residues. V was pared by 5 bases and J by 6 bases, with 7 bases of the junction left unmatched. Here the CDR3 reads CASSRDRAGEQYF. CDR3 DNA: TGTGCCAGCAGCAGAGACAGGGCGGGCGAGCAGTACTTC.

This clone appeared once. In DNA form, the CDR3 reads TGTGCCAGCAGCCAAGAAATCTTAGGACAGGGGGAAAAACTGTTTTTT. This translates into CASSQEILGQGEKLFF. The chain has TRBV3-1 (or the pseudogene TRBV3-2) and TRBJ1-4; 9 bases map to TRBD1. CDR1 and CDR2 from the germline V gene are LGHDT and YNNKEL (reference sequence). This CDR3 comprises 16 residues. J was trimmed by 8 bases and V by 0 bases; bases with no gene match: 7.

The rearrangement joins TRBV19 to TRBJ1-5; TRBD1 aligns across 8 bases. The CDR3 consists of 17 residues. CDR1 is LNHDA and CDR2 is SQIVND in the germline V gene (reference sequence). V lost 5 bases to trimming and J lost 3 bases; unmatched junction nucleotides: 12. The CDR3 sequence: CASSSSRTGRDNQPQHF. The DNA of the CDR3 is TGTGCCAGTAGTTCTTCCCGGACAGGGAGGGACAATCAGCCCCAGCATTTT.

The chain is built from TRBV6-6 and TRBJ2-5, with 7 bases that match TRBD2. V gave up 6 bases and J gave up 3 bases; unmatched junction bases: 4. From germline, CDR1 is MNHNY and CDR2 SVGAGI (reference sequence). CDR3 length equals 13 residues. The CDR3 nucleotides read TGTGCCAGCAGATGGGCGGGGGAAGAGACCCAGTACTTC. Translation gives CASRWAGEETQYF.